One sample yielded the 5 T cell receptor beta chains listed below, sequenced in a study of human T cells and chemical hapten exposure. TCRdb re-analysed the RACE reads in MiXCR, keeping a single row per CDR3 protein. The data contain approximately 320,000 distinct CDR3 sequences, 5% to 6.5% of them singletons. The time point was: pre-sensitization, week 0. This sample's treatment: therapeutic diphenylcyclopropenone sensitization with weekly scalp DPC. Specimen: whole blood, collected in connection with sensitization to the hapten diphenylcyclopropenone (DPC). These receptors came from a woman aged 18-30 years with alopecia areata. Some clones in this sample may be carry-over from other donors' samples.

In DNA, the CDR3 is TGCGCCAGCAGCCCTCTACAGGAAAACACCGGGGAGCTGTTTTTT. It yields the protein CASSPLQENTGELFF. The chain employs TRBV5-1 and TRBJ2-2; D might be TRBD1 (5 bases). The germline V gene has CDR1 SGHRS and CDR2 YFSETQ. This CDR3 contains 15 residues. The ends were cut back, 4 bases at V and 2 bases at J, with 12 bases in the middle.

In DNA, the CDR3 is TGTGCCAGCGGCCCCCAGGAAAGCACAGATACGCAGTATTTT. Amino acid sequence: CASGPQESTDTQYF. The V and J genes are TRBV5-4 and TRBJ2-3; D is unclear. Per germline, CDR1 SGHNT and CDR2 YYREEE (reference sequence). V dropped 7 bases and J dropped 0 bases, with 12 bases sitting between them. This CDR3 has 14 residues.

There are many counts of this clonotype. DNA of the CDR3: TGTGCCAGCAGCTTATACACGACAGGGCCTCGCTATGGCTACACCTTC. It yields the protein CASSLYTTGPRYGYTF. The chain uses TRBV7-9 and TRBJ1-2, with 7 positions matching TRBD1. V dropped 2 bases and J dropped 4; count of bases not matched to a gene: 10. Germline assignment: CDR1 SEHNR and CDR2 FQNEAQ (reference sequence). The CDR3 spans 16 residues.

This clonotype has more than one count but fewer than ten. The V call is TRBV24-1, the J call TRBJ2-2; D is unresolved. The CDR3 has 12 residues. V gave up 8 bases and J gave up 6 bases, with 9 bases separating them. CDR1 is KGHDR and CDR2 is SFDVKD in the germline V gene. This CDR3 reads CATTNPAGELFF. The CDR3 DNA sequence: TGTGCCACCACGAATCCTGCCGGGGAGCTGTTTTTT.

This clonotype was counted many times. The chain uses TRBV29-1 and TRBJ2-6; possibly TRBD2 for D (6 bases). The CDR3 runs to 16 residues. CDR1 is SQVTM and CDR2 is ANQGSEA in the germline V gene. V lost 0 bases, J lost 1 base, and 10 bases lay in between. This chain's CDR3 is CSVEEGGGSGANVLTF. CDR3 DNA: TGCAGCGTTGAAGAGGGAGGAGGGTCTGGGGCCAACGTCCTGACTTTC. Drawing the rest from reference TRBV29-1 and TRBJ2-6, the complete variable domain is SAVISQKPSRDICQRGTSLTIQCQVDSQVTMMFWYRQQPGQSLTLIATANQGSEATYESGFVIDKFPISRPNLTFSTLTVSNMSPEDSSIYLCSVEEGGGSGANVLTFGAGSRLTVL.